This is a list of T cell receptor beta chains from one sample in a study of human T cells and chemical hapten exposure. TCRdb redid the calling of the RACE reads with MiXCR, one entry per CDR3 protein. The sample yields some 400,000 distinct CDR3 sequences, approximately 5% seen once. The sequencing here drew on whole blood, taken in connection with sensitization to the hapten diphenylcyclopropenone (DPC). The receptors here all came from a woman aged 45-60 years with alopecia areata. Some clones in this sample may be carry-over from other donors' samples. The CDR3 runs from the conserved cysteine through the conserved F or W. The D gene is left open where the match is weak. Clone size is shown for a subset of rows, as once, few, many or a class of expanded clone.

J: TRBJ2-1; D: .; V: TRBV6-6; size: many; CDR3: CASCEGNEQFF; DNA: TGTGCCAGCTGCGAGGGCAATGAGCAGTTCTTC
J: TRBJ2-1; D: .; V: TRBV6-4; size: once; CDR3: CASRVDEQFF; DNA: TGTGCCAGCAGGGTAGATGAGCAGTTCTTC
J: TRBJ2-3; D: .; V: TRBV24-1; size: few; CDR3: CATSPPLGDTQYF; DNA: TGTGCCACCAGTCCCCCCCTTGGAGATACGCAGTATTTT
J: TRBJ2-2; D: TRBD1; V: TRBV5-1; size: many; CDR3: CASSLEGTGGPNTGELFF; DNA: TGCGCCAGCAGCTTGGAAGGGACAGGGGGCCCGAACACCGGGGAGCTGTTTTTT
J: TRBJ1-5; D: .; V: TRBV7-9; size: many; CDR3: CASSPQGILQPQHF; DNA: TGTGCCAGCAGCCCCCAGGGGATCTTACAGCCCCAGCATTTT
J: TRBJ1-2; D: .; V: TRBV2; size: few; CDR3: CASRIEGGYTF; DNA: TGTGCCAGCAGGATAGAAGGGGGCTACACCTTC
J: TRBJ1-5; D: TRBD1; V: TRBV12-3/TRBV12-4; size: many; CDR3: CASTRQGMGHQPQHF; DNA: TGTGCCAGCACTAGACAGGGGATGGGACATCAGCCCCAGCATTTT
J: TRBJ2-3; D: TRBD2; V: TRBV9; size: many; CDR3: CASSVGLAGTSTDTQYF; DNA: TGTGCCAGCAGCGTCGGACTAGCGGGAACCAGCACAGATACGCAGTATTTT
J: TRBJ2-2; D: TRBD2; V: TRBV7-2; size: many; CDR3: CASSFSAGDMTGELFF; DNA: TGTGCCAGCAGCTTTAGTGCGGGAGACATGACCGGGGAGCTGTTTTTT
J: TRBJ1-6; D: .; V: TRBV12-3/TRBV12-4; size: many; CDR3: CASSFNLGYNSPLHF; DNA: TGTGCCAGCAGTTTTAACTTAGGCTATAATTCACCCCTCCACTTT
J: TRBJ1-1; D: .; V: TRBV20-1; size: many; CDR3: CSARDPQRTEAFF; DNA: TGCAGTGCTAGAGATCCTCAGCGGACTGAAGCTTTCTTT
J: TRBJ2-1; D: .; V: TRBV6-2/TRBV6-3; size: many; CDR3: CASSYSGSYNEQFF; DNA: TGTGCCAGCAGTTACTCTGGTTCCTACAATGAGCAGTTCTTC
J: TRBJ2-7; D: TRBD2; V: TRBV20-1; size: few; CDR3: CSAARMGGEYEQYF; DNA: TGCAGTGCCGCCCGAATGGGAGGGGAGTACGAGCAGTACTTC
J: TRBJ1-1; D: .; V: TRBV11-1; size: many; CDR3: CASSRGRLRTEAFF; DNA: TGTGCCAGCAGCCGTGGACGGCTGCGCACTGAAGCTTTCTTT
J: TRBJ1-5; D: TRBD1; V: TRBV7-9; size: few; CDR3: CASSSTTWTGDQPQHF; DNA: TGTGCCAGCAGTTCTACGACTTGGACAGGGGATCAGCCCCAGCATTTT
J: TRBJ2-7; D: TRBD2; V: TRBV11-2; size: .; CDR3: CARSLVRSGRRDEQYF; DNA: TGTGCCAGGAGCTTAGTGCGTAGCGGGAGAAGGGACGAGCAGTACTTC